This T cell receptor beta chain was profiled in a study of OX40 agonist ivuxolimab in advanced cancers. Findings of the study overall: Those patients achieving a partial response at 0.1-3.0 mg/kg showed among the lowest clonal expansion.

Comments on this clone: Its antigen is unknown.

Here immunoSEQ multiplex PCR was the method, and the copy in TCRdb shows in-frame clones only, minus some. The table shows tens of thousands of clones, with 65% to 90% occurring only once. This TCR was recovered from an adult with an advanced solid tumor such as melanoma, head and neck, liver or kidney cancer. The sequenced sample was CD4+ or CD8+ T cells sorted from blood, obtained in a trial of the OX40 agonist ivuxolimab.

CDR3 amino acids: CASSLRGRDYEQYF. The CDR3 DNA reads as TGTGCCAGCAGTCTAAGGGGGCGAGACTACGAGCAGTACTTC. The chain recombines TRBV27 with TRBJ2-7; 7 bases agree with TRBD1. This CDR3 has 14 amino acids. The J segment lost 3 bases and the V segment lost 5 bases, leaving 7 bases of the junction unmatched. Looked up from germline, CDR1 is MNHEY and CDR2 is SMNVEV (reference sequence).